This record looks at one T cell receptor (beta chain) sequence and its context. In the source study's methods: Amplification from reference gene primers served as the basis for estimated nucleated cell counts. TCRdb keeps only in-frame clones here, not all; method: immunoSEQ multiplex PCR. The DNA was the basis for D and trimming; V, J and clone size are from that table. Among 150,000 to 200,000 clones listed, around 75% were seen once. It was during active infection that Seattle patients were enrolled and then longitudinally followed. The CDR3 consists of 18 residues. The V and J ends lost 4 bases and 7 bases, in that order; junction bases with no gene match: 17. Germline CDR1 reads LGHNA; CDR2 reads YNFKEQ. The record originates from a study of blood T cell repertoires in COVID-19. Study as a whole: From T cells, B-cell-depleted T cells, or PBMCs came the material, which was cDNA or gDNA.

Sequenced sample: peripheral blood. The rearrangement links TRBV4-2 to TRBJ2-1; 9 nucleotides match TRBD1. The source is a woman in her forties with COVID-19, enrolled during active disease. DNA of the CDR3: TGTGCCAGCAGCCCCCTAGGAGGAGGACAGGGGACTCCGAATGAGCAGTTCTTC. Amino acid sequence: CASSPLGGGQGTPNEQFF.